These T cell receptor beta chains were read from a single sample in a study of T cells in Graves' hyperthyroidism and ophthalmopathy. TCRdb redid the calling of the multiplex PCR reads with MiXCR, one entry per CDR3 protein. In the table there are under 350,000 distinct CDR3 sequences, over 15% of which are singletons. Sequences were obtained from blood. The receptors derive from a woman in her fifties or sixties with Graves' ophthalmopathy. Each CDR3 is given without its conserved first and last residue. The listing skips clone size in some rows; elsewhere it reads once, few, many or a size class.

V gene	J gene	clone size	CDR3 protein
TRBV7-7	TRBJ1-1	once	ASSFPPRTEAF
TRBV18	TRBJ1-6	-	ASSQRATQGSPLH
TRBV29-1	TRBJ1-3	-	SAAGTGLGNTIY
TRBV20-1	TRBJ1-2	many	SAYKGHSYGYT
TRBV9	TRBJ2-4	few	ASSVGSGTGGRNIQY
TRBV7-9	TRBJ1-6	-	ASSYIPGNNSPLH
TRBV7-9	TRBJ2-7	-	ASSPRQGGRYEQY
TRBV5-8	TRBJ1-1	few	ASSPRVQGTEAF
TRBV4-2	TRBJ2-3	many	ASSQDKWQGRDTQY
TRBV7-2	TRBJ2-1	many	ASSTSGGRNNEQF
TRBV5-1	TRBJ2-3	-	ASSPLREGKDTQY
TRBV28	TRBJ2-7	many	ASSWTAEQY
TRBV12-3/TRBV12-4	TRBJ1-5	-	ASSLGAGGGWSQH
TRBV4-1	TRBJ1-5	few	ASSQDRGSQPQH
TRBV7-9	TRBJ2-2	few	ASSLDSVETGELF
TRBV7-9	TRBJ2-5	many	ASSLAMSETQY
TRBV6-2/TRBV6-3	TRBJ2-4	many	ASSGHGDIQY
TRBV29-1	TRBJ2-7	many	SVSSGSTYEQY
TRBV10-3	TRBJ1-5	few	AISENIGQYNQPQH
TRBV14	TRBJ1-5	-	ASSQDVTGGNSQH
TRBV3-1	TRBJ1-2	many	ASSSQGWAGYT
TRBV11-2	TRBJ2-7	many	ASSLYEQY
TRBV7-9	TRBJ1-4	-	ASSRGIYEKLF
TRBV20-1	TRBJ2-3	many	SASSSAGVTDTQY
TRBV9	TRBJ1-2	-	ASSSHTRQGVANYGYT
TRBV7-9	TRBJ1-1	many	ASSLLGDTEAF
TRBV4-3	TRBJ1-2	-	ASSLNGPQGYT
TRBV27	TRBJ2-1	many	ASSWVDHSYNEQF